This is a list of T cell receptor beta chains from one sample in a study of T cells after yellow fever vaccination. TCRdb redid the calling of the 5' RACE reads with MiXCR, one entry per CDR3 protein. The table lists hundreds of thousands of distinct CDR3 sequences, approximately 13% of them singletons. Sequencing used PBMCs, obtained on the day of the yellow fever booster vaccination. These receptor sequences come from a man in his thirties or forties who received the YFV17D yellow fever vaccine. Each CDR3 is given with its conserved first and last residue. D genes are given only for firm matches. Where a row states a size, it is once, few, many or the class of an expanded clone; other rows omit it.

>TRBV27|TRBD1|many|TRBJ1-1
TGTGCCAGCAGTTCGGGACAGGGGAAATCGTACACTGAAGCTTTCTTT
CASSSGQGKSYTEAFF
>TRBV7-2|NA|many|TRBJ2-1
TGTGCCAGCAGCACGATGCGTGTTTCCTACAATGAGCAGTTCTTC
CASSTMRVSYNEQFF
>TRBV5-1|NA|few|TRBJ2-3
TGCGCCAGCAGCGGGGACGGTTCAGATACGCAGTATTTT
CASSGDGSDTQYF
>TRBV6-1|TRBD1|many|TRBJ2-2
TGTGCCAGCAGGCTTCCGGGACAGGGGACCGGGGAGCTGTTTTTT
CASRLPGQGTGELFF
>TRBV20-1|TRBD2|NA|TRBJ2-7
TGCAGTGCGTCGCCTAGCGGGAGTGTCGAGCAGTACTTC
CSASPSGSVEQYF
>TRBV3-1|NA|few|TRBJ2-3
TGTGCCAGCAGCCAGGGGCGCACAGATACGCAGTATTTT
CASSQGRTDTQYF
>TRBV9|NA|once|TRBJ2-1
TGTGCCAGCAGGGCTAACCCCCATCGGAGTGATAGGAAAAGTGAGCAGTTCTTC
CASRANPHRSDRKSEQFF
>TRBV12-3/TRBV12-4|NA|NA|TRBJ2-1
TGTGCCAGCTGTCCACAGGGTATGGGGAAGTACTCCTACAATGAGCAGTTCTTC
CASCPQGMGKYSYNEQFF
>TRBV20-1|NA|many|TRBJ2-7
TGCAGTGCTAGTGCCCGACTAGGAGGTGGGGAGCAGTACTTC
CSASARLGGGEQYF
>TRBV19|NA|NA|TRBJ1-1
TGTGCCAGTAGTATAAGGATGAACACTGAAGCTTTCTTT
CASSIRMNTEAFF
>TRBV9|TRBD2|NA|TRBJ2-2
TGTGCCAGCAGCGCTAGCGGGACCGGACTCGGGGAGCTGTTTTTT
CASSASGTGLGELFF
>TRBV7-3|TRBD2|NA|TRBJ2-7
TGTGCCAGCAGCTTAAGACTAGCGGGAGGAGAACAGTACTTC
CASSLRLAGGEQYF
>TRBV5-8|TRBD1|few|TRBJ1-4
TGTGCCAGCAGCTCCAGGACAGGGGGCGTTGAAAAACTGTTTTTT
CASSSRTGGVEKLFF
>TRBV19|NA|few|TRBJ2-7
TGTGCCAGTAGTATTTCCGCGGGAAGGGATAAGTACTTC
CASSISAGRDKYF
>TRBV27|NA|NA|TRBJ2-7
TGTGCCAGCAGTTCCACCGGGACGGACGCCTACGAGCAGTACTTC
CASSSTGTDAYEQYF
>TRBV7-2|NA|NA|TRBJ1-1
TGTGCCAGCAGCTTTGCAGGGATGAACACTGAAGCTTTCTTT
CASSFAGMNTEAFF
>TRBV4-1|NA|NA|TRBJ2-1
TGCGCCAGCAGCCGCGGCGGAGCGATCTACAATGAGCAGTTCTTC
CASSRGGAIYNEQFF
>TRBV7-2|TRBD1|NA|TRBJ2-7
TGTGCCAGCAGCTCCTACCGGGACAGGGACTACGAGCAGTACTTC
CASSSYRDRDYEQYF
>TRBV5-1|TRBD1|few|TRBJ1-2
TGCGCCAGCAGCTCCGGACAGGGGAGGAAGGGTGGCTACACCTTC
CASSSGQGRKGGYTF
>TRBV30|TRBD2|few|TRBJ2-1
TGTGCCTGGAGTATGGGCGGGAGTGTGTATGAGCAGTTCTTC
CAWSMGGSVYEQFF
>TRBV4-3|NA|NA|TRBJ2-2
TGCGCCAGCAGCCCATATGCTGGGGAGCTGTTTTTT
CASSPYAGELFF
>TRBV10-3|NA|NA|TRBJ2-5
TGTGCCACCGGGATCGGGGAGACCCAGTACTTC
CATGIGETQYF
>TRBV3-1|NA|NA|TRBJ2-2
TGTGCCAGCAGCCGGCCCACGATGACAGGAGTCACCGGGGAGCTGTTTTTT
CASSRPTMTGVTGELFF
>TRBV5-1|TRBD2|many|TRBJ2-1
TGCGCCAGCAGCCGAACTAGCGGAGAGACCTACAATGAGCAGTTCTTC
CASSRTSGETYNEQFF
>TRBV19|NA|few|TRBJ2-3
TGTGCCAATCTTCCAGCGGGCTACACAGATACGCAGTATTTT
CANLPAGYTDTQYF
>TRBV6-5|TRBD2|few|TRBJ2-1
TGTGCCAGCAGTTACGACAGGGGAGGGAGCGGGAGGGCCAGTAATGAGCAGTTCTTC
CASSYDRGGSGRASNEQFF
>TRBV9|NA|few|TRBJ2-7
TGTGCCAGCAGCGAGGGGGTAGCGGACTACGAGCAGTACTTC
CASSEGVADYEQYF
>TRBV5-4|TRBD2|NA|TRBJ2-2
TGTGCCAGCAGCTTGTCGGCTAGCGGGAGGGCCGGCGAGGCCGGGGAGCTGTTTTTT
CASSLSASGRAGEAGELFF
>TRBV7-9|NA|NA|TRBJ1-4
TGTGCCAGCAGCATAAGGGGTTTCAATGAAAAACTGTTTTTT
CASSIRGFNEKLFF
>TRBV7-8|NA|few|TRBJ1-5
TGTGCCAGCAGCTCCACAGGGATTAGCAATCAGCCCCAGCATTTT
CASSSTGISNQPQHF
>TRBV12-3/TRBV12-4|NA|many|TRBJ2-7
TGTGCCAGCAGTTTAGGGGTCGGGGAGCAGTACTTC
CASSLGVGEQYF
>TRBV5-1|TRBD1|NA|TRBJ2-3
TGCGCCAGCAGCTTGGGAACAGGGGTCACAGATACGCAGTATTTT
CASSLGTGVTDTQYF
>TRBV12-3/TRBV12-4|NA|few|TRBJ1-6
TGTGCCAGCAGGCCATCAGACCGCTATAATTCACCCCTCCACTTT
CASRPSDRYNSPLHF
>TRBV6-1|TRBD2|NA|TRBJ2-3
TGTGCCAGCAGTGAAAGAACTAGCGGGGGGTCCACAGATACGCAGTATTTT
CASSERTSGGSTDTQYF
>TRBV29-1|TRBD2|few|TRBJ2-3
TGCAGCGTCATTGGTTGGCTAGCGGGAGGCACAGATACGCAGTATTTT
CSVIGWLAGGTDTQYF
>TRBV29-1|NA|NA|TRBJ2-2
TGCAGCGTTGGGAGGGAAAGGGCCGGGGAGCTGTTTTTT
CSVGRERAGELFF
>TRBV6-1|NA|NA|TRBJ2-7
TGTGCCAGCACGAGGACAAGTACCTCCTACGAGCAGTACTTC
CASTRTSTSYEQYF
>TRBV7-2|NA|NA|TRBJ2-1
TGTGCCAGCAGCCCCCCCCTACGGCCAATCCAAGGCGATGAGCAGTTCTTC
CASSPPLRPIQGDEQFF
>TRBV4-3|NA|few|TRBJ2-1
TGCGCCAGCAGCCAAGTGTACGGACAGAAGAACAATGAGCAGTTCTTC
CASSQVYGQKNNEQFF